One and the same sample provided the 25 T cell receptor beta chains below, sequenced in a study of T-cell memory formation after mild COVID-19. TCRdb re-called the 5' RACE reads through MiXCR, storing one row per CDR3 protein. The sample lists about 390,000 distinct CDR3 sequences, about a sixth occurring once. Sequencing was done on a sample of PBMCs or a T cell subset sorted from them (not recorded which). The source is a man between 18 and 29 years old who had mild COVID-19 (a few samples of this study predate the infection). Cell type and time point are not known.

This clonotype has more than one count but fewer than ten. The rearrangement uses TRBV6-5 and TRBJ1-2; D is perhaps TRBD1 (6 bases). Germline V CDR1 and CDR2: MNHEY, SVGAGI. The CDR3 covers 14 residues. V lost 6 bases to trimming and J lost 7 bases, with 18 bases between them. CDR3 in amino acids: CASSPPGGLRGYTF. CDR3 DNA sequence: TGTGCCAGCAGCCCACCGGGGGGGCTACGTGGCTACACCTTC.

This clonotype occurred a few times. CDR3 region: CASSSSAALETQYF. The CDR3 nucleotides read TGTGCCAGCAGCTCAAGCGCGGCCCTTGAGACCCAGTACTTC. The chain has TRBV7-2 and TRBJ2-5, with D uncertain. The germline V gene encodes CDR1 SGHTA and CDR2 FQGNSA. Trimming took off 4 bases at V and 5 bases at J, with 14 bases between the two ends. This CDR3 has 14 amino acids.

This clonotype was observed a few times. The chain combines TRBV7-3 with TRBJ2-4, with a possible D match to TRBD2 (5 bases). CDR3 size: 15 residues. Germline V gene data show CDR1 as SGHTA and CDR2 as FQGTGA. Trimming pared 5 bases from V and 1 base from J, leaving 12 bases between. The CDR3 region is CASSRGGSAKNIQYF. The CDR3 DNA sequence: TGTGCCAGCAGCCGGGGTGGGTCGGCCAAAAACATTCAGTACTTC.

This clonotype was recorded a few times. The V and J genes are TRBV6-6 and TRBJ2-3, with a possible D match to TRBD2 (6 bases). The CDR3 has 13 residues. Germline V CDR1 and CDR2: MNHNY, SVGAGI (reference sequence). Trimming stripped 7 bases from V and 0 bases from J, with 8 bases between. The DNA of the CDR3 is TGTGCCAGCACCGGGACTAGCACAGATACGCAGTATTTT. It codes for CASTGTSTDTQYF.

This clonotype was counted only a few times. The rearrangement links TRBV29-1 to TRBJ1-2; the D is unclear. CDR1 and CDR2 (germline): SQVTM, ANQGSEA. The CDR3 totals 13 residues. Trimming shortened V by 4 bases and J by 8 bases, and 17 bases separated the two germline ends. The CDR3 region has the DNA TGCAGCGTTGGAGGCGGGGTAAAGTGGGGCTACACCTTC. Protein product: CSVGGGVKWGYTF.

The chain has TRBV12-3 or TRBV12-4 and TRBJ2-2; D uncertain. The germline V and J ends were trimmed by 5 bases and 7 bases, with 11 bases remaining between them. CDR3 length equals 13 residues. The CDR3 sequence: CASSPLDGGELFF. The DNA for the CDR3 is TGTGCCAGCAGTCCCTTGGACGGCGGGGAGCTGTTTTTT.

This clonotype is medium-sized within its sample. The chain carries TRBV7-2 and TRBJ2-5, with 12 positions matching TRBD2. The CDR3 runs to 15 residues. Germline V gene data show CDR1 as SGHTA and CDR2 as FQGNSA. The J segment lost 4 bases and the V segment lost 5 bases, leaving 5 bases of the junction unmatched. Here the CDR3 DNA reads TGTGCCAGCAGCGGGAAGGGACTAGCGGGAGAGACCCAGTACTTC. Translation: CASSGKGLAGETQYF.

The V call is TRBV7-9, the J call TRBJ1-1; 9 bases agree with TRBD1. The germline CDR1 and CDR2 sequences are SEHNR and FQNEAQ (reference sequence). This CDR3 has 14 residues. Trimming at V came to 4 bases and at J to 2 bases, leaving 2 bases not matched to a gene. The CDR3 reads CASSSTGGNTEAFF. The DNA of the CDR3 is TGTGCCAGCAGCTCAACAGGGGGCAACACTGAAGCTTTCTTT.

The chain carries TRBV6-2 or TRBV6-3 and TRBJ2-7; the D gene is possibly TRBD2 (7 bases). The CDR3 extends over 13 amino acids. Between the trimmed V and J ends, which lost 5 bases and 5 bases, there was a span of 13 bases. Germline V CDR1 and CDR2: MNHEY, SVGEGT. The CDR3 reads CASSRGAYHEQYV. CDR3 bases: TGTGCCAGCAGTCGGGGGGCCTACCACGAGCAGTACGTC.

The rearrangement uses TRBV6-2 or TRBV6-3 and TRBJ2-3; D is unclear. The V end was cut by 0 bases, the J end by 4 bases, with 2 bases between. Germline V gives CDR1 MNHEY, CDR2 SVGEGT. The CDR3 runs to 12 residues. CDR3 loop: CASSYSPDTQYF. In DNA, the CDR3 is TGTGCCAGCAGTTACTCTCCAGATACGCAGTATTTT.

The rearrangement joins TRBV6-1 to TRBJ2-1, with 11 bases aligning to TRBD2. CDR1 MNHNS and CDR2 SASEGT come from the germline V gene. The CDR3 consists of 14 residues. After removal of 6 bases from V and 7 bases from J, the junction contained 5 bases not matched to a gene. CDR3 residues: CASRWGLADNEQFF. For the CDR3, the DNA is TGTGCCAGCAGGTGGGGACTAGCGGATAATGAGCAGTTCTTC.

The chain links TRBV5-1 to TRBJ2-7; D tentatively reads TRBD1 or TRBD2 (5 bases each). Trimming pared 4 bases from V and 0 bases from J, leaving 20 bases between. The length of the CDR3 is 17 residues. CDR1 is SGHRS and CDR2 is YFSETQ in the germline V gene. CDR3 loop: CASSVLRDGPVSYEQYF. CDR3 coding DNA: TGCGCCAGCAGCGTACTCCGGGACGGGCCAGTCTCCTACGAGCAGTACTTC. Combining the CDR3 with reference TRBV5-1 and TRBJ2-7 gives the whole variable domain KAGVTQTPRYLIKTRGQQVTLSCSPISGHRSVSWYQQTPGQGLQFLFEYFSETQRNKGNFPGRFSGRQFSNSRSEMNVSTLELGDSALYLCASSVLRDGPVSYEQYFGPGTRLTVT.

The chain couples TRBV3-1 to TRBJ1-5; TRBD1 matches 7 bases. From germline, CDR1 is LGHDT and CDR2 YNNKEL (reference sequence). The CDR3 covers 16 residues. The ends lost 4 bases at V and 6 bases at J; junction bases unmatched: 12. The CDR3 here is CASSPRGGPQAQPQHF. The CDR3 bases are TGTGCCAGCAGCCCGAGAGGGGGCCCCCAGGCTCAGCCCCAGCATTTT.

CDR3 amino acids: CASSPRVSGNTIYF. CDR3 DNA: TGTGCCAGCAGCCCCCGGGTCTCTGGAAACACCATATATTTT. The J gene is TRBJ1-3, the V gene TRBV7-2; no firm D call. V lost 5 bases to trimming and J lost 0 bases, with 8 bases between them. Germline V lookup: CDR1 SGHTA, CDR2 FQGNSA. CDR3 length equals 14 residues.

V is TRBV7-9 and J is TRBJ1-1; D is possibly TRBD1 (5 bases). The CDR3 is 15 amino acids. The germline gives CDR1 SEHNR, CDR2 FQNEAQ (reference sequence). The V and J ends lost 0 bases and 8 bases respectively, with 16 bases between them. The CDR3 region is CASSLAQGAMEEAFF. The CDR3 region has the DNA TGTGCCAGCAGCTTAGCGCAAGGGGCCATGGAGGAAGCTTTCTTT.

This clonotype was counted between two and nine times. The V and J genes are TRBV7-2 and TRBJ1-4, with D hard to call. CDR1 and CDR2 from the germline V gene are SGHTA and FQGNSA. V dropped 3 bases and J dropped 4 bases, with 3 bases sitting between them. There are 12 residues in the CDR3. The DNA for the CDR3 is TGTGCCAGCAGCTTTAATAATGAAAAACTGTTTTTT. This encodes CASSFNNEKLFF.

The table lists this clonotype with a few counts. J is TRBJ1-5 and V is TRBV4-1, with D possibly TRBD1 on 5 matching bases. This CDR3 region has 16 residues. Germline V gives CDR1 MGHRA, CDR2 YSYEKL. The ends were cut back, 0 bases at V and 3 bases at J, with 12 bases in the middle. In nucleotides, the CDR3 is TGCGCCAGCAGCCAAGATGTGACAGCCCACAATCAGCCCCAGCATTTT. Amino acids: CASSQDVTAHNQPQHF.

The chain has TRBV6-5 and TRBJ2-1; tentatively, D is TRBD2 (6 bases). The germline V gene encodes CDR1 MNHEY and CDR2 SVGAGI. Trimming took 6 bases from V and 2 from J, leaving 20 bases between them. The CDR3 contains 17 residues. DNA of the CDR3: TGTGCCAGCAGACGCGCGGCTATAGCGGTGACCTACAATGAGCAGTTCTTC. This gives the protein CASRRAAIAVTYNEQFF.

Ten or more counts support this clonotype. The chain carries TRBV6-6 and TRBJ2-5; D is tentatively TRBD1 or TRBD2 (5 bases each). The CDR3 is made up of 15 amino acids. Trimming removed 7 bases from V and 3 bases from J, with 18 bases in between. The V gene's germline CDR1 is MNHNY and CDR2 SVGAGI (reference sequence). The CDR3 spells CASTLSGTSKETQYF. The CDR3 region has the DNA TGTGCCAGCACCCTGTCGGGGACCAGTAAAGAGACCCAGTACTTC.

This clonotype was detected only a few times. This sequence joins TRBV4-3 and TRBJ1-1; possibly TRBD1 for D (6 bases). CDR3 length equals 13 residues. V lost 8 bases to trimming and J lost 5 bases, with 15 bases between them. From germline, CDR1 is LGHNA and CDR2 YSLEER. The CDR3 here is CASQPGDRTEAFF. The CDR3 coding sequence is TGCGCCAGCCAGCCGGGTGACAGGACTGAAGCTTTCTTT.

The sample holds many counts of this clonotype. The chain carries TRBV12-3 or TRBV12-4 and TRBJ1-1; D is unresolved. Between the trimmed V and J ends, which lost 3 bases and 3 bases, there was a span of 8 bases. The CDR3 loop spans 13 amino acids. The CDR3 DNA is TGTGCCAGCAGTTTGGAGCCGGACACTGAAGCTTTCTTT. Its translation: CASSLEPDTEAFF.

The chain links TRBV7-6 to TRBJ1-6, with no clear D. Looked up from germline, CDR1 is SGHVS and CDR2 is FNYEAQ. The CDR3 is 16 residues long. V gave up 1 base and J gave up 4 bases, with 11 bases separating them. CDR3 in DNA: TGTGCCAGCAGCTTAGGGCACACTTTATATAATTCACCCCTCCACTTT. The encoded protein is CASSLGHTLYNSPLHF.

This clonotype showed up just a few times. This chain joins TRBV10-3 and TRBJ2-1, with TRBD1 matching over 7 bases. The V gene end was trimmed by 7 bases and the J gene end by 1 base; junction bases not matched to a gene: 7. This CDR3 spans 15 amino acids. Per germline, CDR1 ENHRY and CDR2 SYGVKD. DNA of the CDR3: TGTGCCATCACCGAGGGCAGGGGGTCCTACAATGAGCAGTTCTTC. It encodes CAITEGRGSYNEQFF.

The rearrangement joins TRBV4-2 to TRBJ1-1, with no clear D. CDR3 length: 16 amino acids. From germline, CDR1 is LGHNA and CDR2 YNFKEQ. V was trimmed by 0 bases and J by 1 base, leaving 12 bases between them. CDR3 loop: CASSQDWALGNTEAFF. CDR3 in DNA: TGTGCCAGCAGCCAAGATTGGGCCCTCGGGAACACTGAAGCTTTCTTT.

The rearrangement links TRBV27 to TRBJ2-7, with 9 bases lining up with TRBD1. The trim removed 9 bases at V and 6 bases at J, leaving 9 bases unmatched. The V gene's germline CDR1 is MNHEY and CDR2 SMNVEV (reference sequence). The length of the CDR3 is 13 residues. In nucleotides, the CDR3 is TGTGCCAGTTCCGGGACAGGGTCCCTCGAGCAGTACTTC. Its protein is CASSGTGSLEQYF.